Listed below are T cell receptor beta chains from one sample, sequenced in a study of cytomegalovirus exposure and HLA in healthy donors. The repertoire was sequenced with immunoSEQ multiplex PCR; TCRdb's copy has only in-frame clones and lacks some. The sample has 110,000 to 150,000 clones, about 64% seen once; the top ten hold roughly 4.7%. Sequenced: PBMCs. The receptors here all came from a man aged 55 to 69 in good health and CMV-seronegative. Both conserved end residues are trimmed from each CDR3. Each record gives: J gene, V gene, CDR3 protein.

J: TRBJ2-7; V: TRBV6-5; CDR3: ASSYPSGPSYEQY
J: TRBJ1-2; V: TRBV30; CDR3: AWSSTGGGYT
J: TRBJ1-1; V: TRBV5-1; CDR3: ASSWGQGDEAF
J: TRBJ1-5; V: TRBV19; CDR3: ASSIQGARSNQPQH
J: TRBJ2-1; V: TRBV6-1; CDR3: ASSGGGWEQF
J: TRBJ1-2; V: TRBV10-3; CDR3: AIRTGGGYT
J: TRBJ1-6; V: TRBV6-6; CDR3: ASSSSRENSPLH
J: TRBJ1-2; V: TRBV5-1; CDR3: ASSSRDRGGGGYT
J: TRBJ1-2; V: TRBV15; CDR3: ATSRGDRGTPMYGYT
J: TRBJ1-1; V: TRBV5-1; CDR3: ASSARGGVPNTEAF
J: TRBJ2-2; V: TRBV28; CDR3: ASSLPTSGGYTGELF
J: TRBJ2-1; V: TRBV7-9; CDR3: ASSLSAGAYNEQF
J: TRBJ2-7; V: TRBV7-9; CDR3: ASSLLGSYEQY
J: TRBJ2-2; V: TRBV6-1; CDR3: ASSETGTGELF
J: TRBJ2-2; V: TRBV5-1; CDR3: ASSLMGTGSSGELF
J: TRBJ2-7; V: TRBV7-8; CDR3: ASSLELASTYEQY
J: TRBJ2-3; V: TRBV18; CDR3: ASSPVLGVGDTQY
J: TRBJ2-2; V: TRBV9; CDR3: ASSFQQGNTGELF
J: TRBJ2-7; V: TRBV5-4; CDR3: ASSLLGGRRSEQY
J: TRBJ1-4; V: TRBV28; CDR3: ASSLESGMEATNEKLF
J: TRBJ2-1; V: TRBV15; CDR3: ATSRDGLVGNEQF
J: TRBJ2-2; V: TRBV4-2; CDR3: ASSQEGIEGGGTGELF
J: TRBJ2-7; V: TRBV7-9; CDR3: ASRSNLAGPTYEQY
J: TRBJ1-3; V: TRBV28; CDR3: ASQLNTIY
J: TRBJ2-3; V: TRBV30; CDR3: AWSSQQGGDTQY
J: TRBJ2-7; V: TRBV29-1; CDR3: SVGGGGYEQY
J: TRBJ2-7; V: TRBV7-9; CDR3: ASRSGQGAYEQY